This T cell receptor beta chain was retrieved from a study of cytomegalovirus exposure and HLA in healthy donors. Overall study findings and caveats: HLA-A and HLA-B allele assignments for most subjects were reportedly predicted accurately using TCR beta sequences.

Turning to this clone: Its antigen is undetermined.

This PCR relied on a set of 60 Vbeta primers and 13 Jbeta primers. Produced via immunoSEQ multiplex PCR; TCRdb's table is partial and in-frame only. The profile covers about 200,000 clones, with approximately 78% appearing a single time and around 3% taken by the ten largest. The V segment lost 7 bases and the J segment 1 base; nucleotides outside the gene matches: 5. The CDR3 loop spans 14 amino acids. CDR1 is LNHDA and CDR2 is SQIVND in the germline V gene (reference sequence). The chain joins TRBV19 to TRBJ2-3; TRBD1 aligns across 7 bases. The sequencing input was PBMCs. The sequence was collected from a man younger than 45 in good health and CMV-seronegative. CDR3 loop: CASNDRAGTDTQYF. The CDR3 nucleotides are TGTGCCAGTAACGACAGGGCGGGCACAGATACGCAGTATTTT.